Below, 12 T cell receptor beta chains from the same sample are listed, as sequenced in a study of blood T cells in healthy people across ages. Then a second PCR, running roughly 6 to 12 cycles, was carried out with a sample-barcoded 5' primer and a J-beta primer mix. From the 5' RACE reads, TCRdb called clonotypes with MiXCR, one entry per CDR3 protein. The repertoire holds hundreds of thousands of distinct CDR3 sequences, with approximately 60% as singletons. Sequencing used blood. The receptors come from a man in his forties or fifties in good health.

This clonotype was observed a few times. This sequence joins TRBV25-1 and TRBJ2-5, with D perhaps TRBD2 (6 bases). CDR1 is MGHDK and CDR2 is SYGVNS in the germline V gene. There are 14 residues in the CDR3. Trimming cost V 7 bases and J 5 bases, with 17 bases left between them. The DNA for the CDR3 is TGTGCCAGCATGGGCGGGGCTTTCGAGGAGACCCAGTACTTC. Its protein is CASMGGAFEETQYF.

This clonotype was picked up one time. This chain connects TRBV5-1 to TRBJ2-1, with 8 bases aligning to TRBD1. The CDR3 spans 15 residues. Trimming removed 0 bases from V and 5 bases from J; junction bases left unmatched: 4. The germline V gene has CDR1 SGHRS and CDR2 YFSETQ. The CDR3 sequence: CASSLGDRYNNEQFF. The CDR3 coding sequence is TGCGCCAGCAGCTTGGGGGACAGGTATAACAATGAGCAGTTCTTC.

This rearrangement joins TRBV7-2 to TRBJ1-5; the D is unclear. This CDR3 has 13 amino acids. V was trimmed by 6 bases and J by 8 bases, leaving 14 bases between them. Germline V gene sequence: CDR1 SGHTA, CDR2 FQGNSA. This CDR3 is CASSRVTTEPQHF. CDR3 nucleotides: TGTGCCAGCAGTCGAGTGACAACGGAGCCCCAGCATTTT. The full variable domain, with the rest looked up from reference TRBV7-2 and TRBJ1-5, is GAGVSQSPSNKVTEKGKDVELRCDPISGHTALYWYRQSLGQGLEFLIYFQGNSAPDKSGLPSDRFSAERTGGSVSTLTIQRTQQEDSAVYLCASSRVTTEPQHFGDGTRLSIL.

The V call is TRBV7-2, the J call TRBJ2-7; TRBD2 matches 12 bases. CDR1 is SGHTA and CDR2 is FQGNSA in the germline V gene. V gave up 3 bases and J gave up 1 base; unmatched junction bases: 13. This CDR3 contains 19 residues. The CDR3 loop is CASSFPSQTSGSKSYEQYF. In nucleotides, the CDR3 is TGTGCCAGCAGCTTTCCTTCACAGACTAGCGGGAGTAAGTCCTACGAGCAGTACTTC.

The rearrangement joins TRBV12-3 or TRBV12-4 to TRBJ2-5; 10 bases agree with TRBD2. This CDR3 contains 15 residues. With V trimmed by 8 bases and J by 5 bases, 11 bases remained unmatched. Written as DNA, the CDR3 is TGTGCCAGCGGACACGCGGGACTAGCGAGCGAGACCCAGTACTTC. Translating it yields CASGHAGLASETQYF.

The CDR3: CSACGPSGASSYNEQFF. As DNA, the CDR3 is TGCAGTGCGTGCGGACCTAGCGGGGCCAGCTCCTACAATGAGCAGTTCTTC. This chain uses TRBV20-1 with TRBJ2-1, with TRBD2 matching 9 bases. Losses at the gene ends were 6 bases for V and 0 bases for J; bases not matched to a gene: 12. This CDR3 is 17 amino acids long. Germline V CDR1 and CDR2: DFQATT, SNEGSKA (reference sequence).

A note on this clonotype: This may stem from a read error, because a much larger clone lies one nucleotide away. The rearrangement links TRBV20-1 to TRBJ2-5; D might be TRBD2 (5 bases). The J call may be faulty, since TRBJ2-7 better matches the DNA end. The CDR3 runs to 11 residues. Germline V gene lookup returns CDR1 DFQATT and CDR2 SNEGSKA (reference sequence). CDR3 residues: CSAGSGCEQYF. The CDR3 bases are TGCAGTGCTGGATCGGGGTGCGAGCAGTACTTC.

J is TRBJ2-5 and V is TRBV12-3 or TRBV12-4; 10 positions agree with TRBD1. The closer fit of TRBJ2-7 to the DNA end suggests the J call may be wrong. The CDR3 runs 13 residues. CDR3 coding DNA: TGTGCCAGCAGTGACAGGGGGCTCTACGAGCAGTACTTC. As protein: CASSDRGLYEQYF.

This chain links TRBV7-6 with TRBJ1-2; D is possibly TRBD1 (5 bases). CDR3 length: 13 residues. The V end lost 2 bases, the J end lost 6 bases, and 10 bases lay between the germline ends. Germline loops: CDR1 SGHVS, CDR2 FNYEAQ. CDR3: CASSLMDKHGYTF. The CDR3 DNA follows: TGTGCCAGCAGCTTAATGGACAAACATGGCTACACCTTC. Full variable domain (remainder filled in from reference TRBV7-6 and TRBJ1-2): GAGVSQSPRYKVTKRGQDVALRCDPISGHVSLYWYRQALGQGPEFLTYFNYEAQQDKSGLPNDRFSAERPEGSISTLTIQRTEQRDSAMYRCASSLMDKHGYTFGSGTRLTVV.

This rearrangement joins TRBV20-1 to TRBJ1-5; 9 bases agree with TRBD1. Germline V gene data show CDR1 as DFQATT and CDR2 as SNEGSKA (reference sequence). This CDR3 region has 14 residues. V lost 1 base and J lost 4; bases outside the gene matches: 2. As DNA, the CDR3 is TGCAGTGCTAGAGCGACAGGGGGGAATCAGCCCCAGCATTTT. It encodes CSARATGGNQPQHF.

The chain uses TRBV5-1 and TRBJ2-4; 7 bases line up with TRBD2. Per the germline V gene, CDR1 is SGHRS and CDR2 is YFSETQ. The CDR3 loop spans 15 amino acids. V was clipped by 2 bases and J by 1 base; unmatched bases: 3. The DNA of the CDR3 is TGCGCCAGCAGCTTTGTCGGGGGGGCCAAAAACATTCAGTACTTC. Protein: CASSFVGGAKNIQYF.

V usage is TRBV7-2 and J usage is TRBJ1-6, with unresolved D. V lost 5 bases and J 5 bases, leaving 13 bases between the germline ends. The length of the CDR3 is 15 residues. Germline CDR1 SGHTA, CDR2 FQGNSA. CDR3 coding DNA: TGTGCCAGCAGCGTTATACTACAGAATAATTCACCCCTCCACTTT. This codes for CASSVILQNNSPLHF.